These 25 T cell receptor beta chains originate from one sample sequenced in a study of T cell repertoires in cytomegalovirus infection. In TCRdb, the reads were re-called with MiXCR into one record per CDR3 protein. The sample has about 100,000 distinct CDR3 sequences, 23% seen once. The sequenced material came from CD8+ T cells from PBMCs. The receptors originated from a human donor in good health (CMV status not recorded). Some clones in this sample may be carry-over from other donors' samples.

This clonotype appeared many times. The rearrangement links TRBV29-1 to TRBJ2-3, with TRBD2 identical over 9 bases. The CDR3 is made up of 13 amino acids. With 2 bases clipped from V and 6 bases from J, the junction kept 3 bases outside the gene matches. The germline V gene encodes CDR1 SQVTM and CDR2 ANQGSEA. The CDR3 loop reads CSVESGLADTQYF. The CDR3 DNA reads as TGCAGCGTTGAATCCGGACTAGCGGATACGCAGTATTTT.

The V gene is TRBV5-1, the J gene TRBJ2-1; no definite D call. The CDR3 is 12 amino acids. Germline CDR1 is SGHRS and CDR2 is YFSETQ. V was cut by 4 bases and J by 5 bases, with 7 bases left in between. This chain's CDR3 is CASSLYDNEQFF. CDR3 nucleotide sequence: TGCGCCAGCAGCCTATACGACAATGAGCAGTTCTTC.

The V and J genes are TRBV5-1 and TRBJ1-2; the match to TRBD1 covers 7 bases. CDR1 SGHRS and CDR2 YFSETQ come from the germline V gene. CDR3 length equals 14 residues. J gave up 4 bases and V 0 bases, and 3 bases lay outside the gene matches. CDR3 sequence (DNA): TGCGCCAGCAGCTTGGAGGGGGCTTTCTATGGCTACACCTTC. Protein sequence: CASSLEGAFYGYTF. The full variable domain, completed using reference TRBV5-1 and TRBJ1-2, is KAGVTQTPRYLIKTRGQQVTLSCSPISGHRSVSWYQQTPGQGLQFLFEYFSETQRNKGNFPGRFSGRQFSNSRSEMNVSTLELGDSALYLCASSLEGAFYGYTFGSGTRLTVV.

Of note for this clonotype: A read error may account for a junction end that differs from germline. The rearrangement joins TRBV28 to TRBJ2-5; possible D gene TRBD2, 6 bases. The V gene's germline CDR1 is MDHEN and CDR2 SYDVKM. The CDR3 is 11 amino acids. The CDR3 protein is CATRLVETQYF. As DNA, the CDR3 is TGTGCCACCCGACTAGTAGAGACTCAGTACTTC.

The V gene is TRBV9, the J gene TRBJ2-1; D remains ambiguous. This CDR3 contains 13 residues. Germline V CDR1 and CDR2: SGDLS, YYNGEE. Trimming removed 0 bases at V and 8 bases at J, with 9 bases between. In nucleotides, the CDR3 is TGTGCCAGCAGCGTAGAGGTCCCGGATGAGCAGTTCTTC. Residues: CASSVEVPDEQFF.

This clonotype was seen a few times. The rearrangement joins TRBV14 to TRBJ2-1; D may be TRBD1 or TRBD2 (5 bases each). From germline, CDR1 is SGHDN and CDR2 FVKESK. CDR3 size: 11 residues. V was shortened by 5 bases and J by 10 bases, with 9 bases between the two germline ends. CDR3 bases: TGTGCCAGCAGCGTCGGGACCGAGCAGTTCTTC. This translates into CASSVGTEQFF.

The sample holds a few counts of this clonotype. The chain recombines TRBV15 with TRBJ1-2, with D perhaps TRBD1 (6 bases). The length of the CDR3 is 14 residues. The V end was cut by 0 bases, the J end by 7 bases, with 12 bases between. The V gene's germline CDR1 is LNHNV and CDR2 YYDKDF (reference sequence). CDR3 amino acids: CATSRDRGGPGYTF. The CDR3, as DNA: TGTGCCACCAGCAGAGATCGCGGGGGGCCTGGCTACACCTTC.

This clonotype was recorded many times. The chain uses TRBV27 and TRBJ2-7; unclear D gene. This CDR3 has 14 amino acids. The germline V and J ends were trimmed by 5 bases and 3 bases, with 14 bases remaining between them. Germline loops: CDR1 MNHEY, CDR2 SMNVEV (reference sequence). CDR3 residues: CASSPLDNRYEQYF. In DNA form, the CDR3 reads TGTGCCAGCAGTCCCCTTGACAACCGCTACGAGCAGTACTTC.

J is TRBJ2-7 and V is TRBV9; no clear D gene. V was pared by 2 bases and J by 2 bases, with 11 bases between. CDR3 length: 14 amino acids. CDR1 is SGDLS, CDR2 YYNGEE, per germline. The CDR3 DNA follows: TGTGCCAGCAGCGTGACGCACGGGCCCTACGAGCAGTACTTC. Protein: CASSVTHGPYEQYF.

This clonotype has only a few counts. CDR3 residues: CASSLTGGDYNEQFF. Here the CDR3 DNA reads TGTGCCAGCTCACTGACAGGGGGCGACTACAATGAGCAGTTCTTC. This chain links TRBV18 with TRBJ2-1; 10 positions match TRBD1. Germline assignment: CDR1 KGHSH and CDR2 LQKENI. This CDR3 has 15 residues. V dropped 4 bases and J dropped 3; count of bases not matched to a gene: 3.

This clonotype was seen a handful of times. The chain is built from TRBV11-3 and TRBJ2-7; 7 bases agree with TRBD1. The germline V gene encodes CDR1 SGHNT and CDR2 YENEEA. V shed 5 bases and J 2 bases; nucleotides not matched to a gene: 9. This CDR3 comprises 15 residues. This CDR3 reads CASSEAGTEAYEQYF. The CDR3 region has the DNA TGTGCCAGCAGCGAAGCCGGGACAGAGGCCTACGAGCAGTACTTC.

V usage is TRBV20-1 and J usage is TRBJ1-4; D is unclear. Trimming took 0 bases from V and 4 from J, leaving 12 bases between them. The CDR3 is 15 residues long. Germline CDR1 DFQATT, CDR2 SNEGSKA (reference sequence). CDR3 sequence reads: CSARDSGTFNEKLFF. CDR3 bases: TGCAGTGCTAGAGATTCGGGCACTTTTAATGAAAAACTGTTTTTT.

This sequence joins TRBV28 and TRBJ2-1; D may be TRBD1 (6 bases). Trimming shortened V by 2 bases and J by 7 bases, and 12 bases separated the two germline ends. The germline V gene has CDR1 MDHEN and CDR2 SYDVKM. The CDR3 loop spans 14 amino acids. CDR3 nucleotide sequence: TGTGCCAGCAGTTTAACAGGGACCTCGAATGAGCAGTTCTTC. Residues: CASSLTGTSNEQFF.

This clonotype appeared a few times. V and J are TRBV7-9 and TRBJ2-7; no firm D call. V was clipped by 2 bases and J by 2 bases, with 4 bases between them. The length of the CDR3 is 12 residues. The germline CDR1 and CDR2 sequences are SEHNR and FQNEAQ (reference sequence). The CDR3 nucleotides read TGTGCCAGCAGCTTACAGGCCTACGAGCAGTACTTC. It is translated as CASSLQAYEQYF.

At least ten counts were recorded for this clonotype. V usage is TRBV7-2 and J usage is TRBJ1-1; no clear D gene. V shed 5 bases and J shed 10 bases, with 11 bases lying between them. This CDR3 is built from 11 residues. Germline V CDR1 and CDR2: SGHTA, FQGNSA. The CDR3 region is CASSPRYGAFF. The CDR3 DNA reads TGTGCCAGCAGCCCTCGGTACGGAGCTTTCTTT.

Only a few counts were recorded for this clonotype. The chain carries TRBV7-9 and TRBJ2-1, with 9 positions matching TRBD2. J was trimmed by 9 bases and V by 4 bases; bases with no gene match: 13. Germline CDR1 reads SEHNR; CDR2 reads FQNEAQ (reference sequence). The length of the CDR3 is 16 residues. The CDR3 is CASSSYISGGPPEQFF. In nucleotides, the CDR3 is TGTGCCAGCAGCTCGTATATTAGCGGGGGACCCCCTGAGCAGTTCTTC.

This clonotype was observed at least ten times. V and J are TRBV28 and TRBJ2-1, with TRBD2 as a possible D gene (5 bases). Germline-derived CDR1 and CDR2 are MDHEN and SYDVKM. This CDR3 is 13 amino acids long. V lost 8 bases to trimming and J lost 1 base, with 9 bases between them. The CDR3 protein is CASGGKSYNEQFF. Here the CDR3 DNA reads TGTGCCAGCGGAGGTAAATCCTACAATGAGCAGTTCTTC.

This chain's CDR3 is CASSLARAGGYTF. In DNA, the CDR3 is TGTGCCAGCAGTTTGGCCAGGGCAGGCGGCTACACCTTC. The J gene is TRBJ1-2, the V gene TRBV12-3 or TRBV12-4; a weak D match, TRBD1 (5 bases). Trimming removed 3 bases at V and 8 bases at J, with 13 bases between. The CDR3 totals 13 residues.

This sequence joins TRBV7-2 and TRBJ1-1; no clear D. Trimming removed 7 bases from V and 4 bases from J, with 13 bases in between. The CDR3 runs to 13 residues. Germline V gives CDR1 SGHTA, CDR2 FQGNSA. CDR3 in DNA: TGTGCCAGCAATGTGGCGAAGGGCACTGAAGCTTTCTTT. It encodes CASNVAKGTEAFF.

This clonotype was counted between two and nine times. The chain employs TRBV28 and TRBJ1-5; 9 nucleotides align to TRBD1. Germline V lookup: CDR1 MDHEN, CDR2 SYDVKM. The V and J ends lost 10 bases and 4 bases, in that order; junction bases with no gene match: 11. The CDR3 covers 15 residues. DNA of the CDR3: TGTGCCAACTCCCACAGGGGGCTGGGAAATCAGCCCCAGCATTTT. Its translation is CANSHRGLGNQPQHF.

The rearrangement joins TRBV18 to TRBJ1-1; no definite D call. CDR3 length: 15 amino acids. CDR1 and CDR2 from the germline V gene are KGHSH and LQKENI. V lost 0 bases and J lost 1, with 9 bases in between. In DNA, the CDR3 is TGTGCCAGCTCACCACCGATATCCCAGAACACTGAAGCTTTCTTT. It encodes CASSPPISQNTEAFF.

The CDR3 sequence: CSARGANTEAFF. The CDR3 DNA reads as TGCAGTGCCCGGGGGGCCAACACTGAAGCTTTCTTT. The rearrangement uses TRBV20-1 and TRBJ1-1; D perhaps matches TRBD1 (6 bases). The CDR3 loop spans 12 amino acids. V lost 6 bases to trimming and J lost 2 bases, with 10 bases between them. The germline gives CDR1 DFQATT, CDR2 SNEGSKA (reference sequence).

The chain has TRBV11-3 and TRBJ2-2; D uncertain. Between the trimmed V and J ends, which lost 0 bases and 7 bases, there was a span of 9 bases. Germline V gene lookup returns CDR1 SGHNT and CDR2 YENEEA. The CDR3 extends over 14 amino acids. CDR3 in amino acids: CASSLDRVNGELFF. For the CDR3, the DNA is TGTGCCAGCAGCTTAGATCGGGTGAACGGGGAGCTGTTTTTT.

V is TRBV7-9 and J is TRBJ2-2; D is possibly TRBD1 (6 bases). This CDR3 comprises 16 residues. Between the trimmed V and J ends, which lost 5 bases and 1 base, there was a span of 14 bases. CDR1 is SEHNR, CDR2 FQNEAQ, per germline (reference sequence). The CDR3 here is CASSEGQGKNTGELFF. CDR3 sequence (DNA): TGTGCCAGCAGCGAAGGGCAGGGGAAGAACACCGGGGAGCTGTTTTTT. Supplemented by reference TRBV7-9 and TRBJ2-2, the full variable domain reads DTGVSQNPRHKITKRGQNVTFRCDPISEHNRLYWYRQTLGQGPEFLTYFQNEAQLEKSRLLSDRFSAERPKGSFSTLEIQRTEQGDSAMYLCASSEGQGKNTGELFFGEGSRLTVL.

This clonotype was counted many times. The CDR3 here is CASFSGGRTDTQYF. The CDR3 DNA follows: TGTGCCAGCTTTAGCGGGGGCCGCACAGATACGCAGTATTTT. The chain joins TRBV6-6 to TRBJ2-3; 9 bases are shared with TRBD2. V shed 8 bases and J 1 base; nucleotides not matched to a gene: 4. Germline assignment: CDR1 MNHNY and CDR2 SVGAGI (reference sequence). CDR3 length: 14 residues.